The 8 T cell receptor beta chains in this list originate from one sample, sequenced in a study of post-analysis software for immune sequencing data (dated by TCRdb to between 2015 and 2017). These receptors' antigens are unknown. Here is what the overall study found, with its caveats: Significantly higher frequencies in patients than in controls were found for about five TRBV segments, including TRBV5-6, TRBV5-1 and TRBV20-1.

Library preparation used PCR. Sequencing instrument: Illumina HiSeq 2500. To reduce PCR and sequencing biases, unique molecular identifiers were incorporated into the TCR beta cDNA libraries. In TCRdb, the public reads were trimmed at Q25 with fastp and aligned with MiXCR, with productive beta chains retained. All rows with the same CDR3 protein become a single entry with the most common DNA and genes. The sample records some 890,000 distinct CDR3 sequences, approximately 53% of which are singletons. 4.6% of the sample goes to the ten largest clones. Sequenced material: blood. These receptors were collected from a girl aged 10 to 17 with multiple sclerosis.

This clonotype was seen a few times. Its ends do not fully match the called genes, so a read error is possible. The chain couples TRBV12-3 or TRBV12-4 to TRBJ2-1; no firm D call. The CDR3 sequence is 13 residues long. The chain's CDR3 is CTSSLASGSEQFF. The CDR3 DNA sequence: TGTACCAGCAGTTTAGCTTCGGGCAGTGAGCAGTTCTTC.

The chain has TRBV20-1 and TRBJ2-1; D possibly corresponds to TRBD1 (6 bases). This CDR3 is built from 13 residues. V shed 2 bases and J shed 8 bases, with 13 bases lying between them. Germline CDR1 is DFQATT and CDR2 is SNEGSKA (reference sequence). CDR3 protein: CSARNWGLDEQFF. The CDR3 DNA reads TGCAGTGCTAGAAATTGGGGGCTCGATGAGCAGTTCTTC.

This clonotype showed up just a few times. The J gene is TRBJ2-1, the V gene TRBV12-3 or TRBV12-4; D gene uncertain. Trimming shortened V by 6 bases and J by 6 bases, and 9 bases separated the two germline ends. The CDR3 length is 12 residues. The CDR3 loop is CASRQERNEQFF. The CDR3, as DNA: TGTGCCAGCAGGCAGGAACGCAATGAGCAGTTCTTC.

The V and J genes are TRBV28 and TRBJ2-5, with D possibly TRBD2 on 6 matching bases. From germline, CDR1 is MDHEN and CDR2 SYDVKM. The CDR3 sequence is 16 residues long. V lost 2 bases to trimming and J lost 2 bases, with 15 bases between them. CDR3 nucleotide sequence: TGTGCCAGCAGTTTAGTTGGCATCGCGGGGCAAGAGACCCAGTACTTC. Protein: CASSLVGIAGQETQYF.

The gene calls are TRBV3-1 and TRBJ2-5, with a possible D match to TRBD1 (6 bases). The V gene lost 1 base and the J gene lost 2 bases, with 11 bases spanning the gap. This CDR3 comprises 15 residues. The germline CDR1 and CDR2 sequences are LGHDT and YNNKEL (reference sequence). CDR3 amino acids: CASSQGIRGQETQYF. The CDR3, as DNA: TGTGCCAGCAGCCAAGGTATCAGGGGACAAGAGACCCAGTACTTC.

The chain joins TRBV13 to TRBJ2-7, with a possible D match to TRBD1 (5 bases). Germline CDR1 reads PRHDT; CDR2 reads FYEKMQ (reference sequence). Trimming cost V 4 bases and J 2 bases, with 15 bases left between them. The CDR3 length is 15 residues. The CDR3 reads CASSSPRTRTYEQYF. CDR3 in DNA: TGTGCCAGCAGCTCACCTCGGACACGCACCTACGAGCAGTACTTC.

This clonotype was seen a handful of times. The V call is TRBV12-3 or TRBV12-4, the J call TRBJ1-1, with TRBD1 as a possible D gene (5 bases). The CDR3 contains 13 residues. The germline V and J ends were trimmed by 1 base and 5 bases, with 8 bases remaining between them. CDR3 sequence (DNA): TGTGCCAGCAGTTTAGACGGGGGAACTGAAGCTTTCTTT. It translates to CASSLDGGTEAFF.

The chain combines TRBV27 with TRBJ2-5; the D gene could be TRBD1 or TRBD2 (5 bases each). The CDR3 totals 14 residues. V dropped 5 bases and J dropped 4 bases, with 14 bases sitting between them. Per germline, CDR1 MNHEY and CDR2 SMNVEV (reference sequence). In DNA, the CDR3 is TGTGCCAGCAGTCCACACCGGGACCCAGAGACCCAGTACTTC. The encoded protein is CASSPHRDPETQYF.